A single sample is the source of the 16 T cell receptor beta chains below, sequenced in a study of OX40 agonist ivuxolimab in advanced cancers. Clones were sequenced by immunoSEQ multiplex PCR, and TCRdb holds only the in-frame ones, with some missing. This sample yields 55,000 to 80,000 clones, of which roughly 80% are seen a single time; just under 2.5% belongs to the top ten. The sequencing here drew on CD4+ or CD8+ T cells sorted from blood, taken in a trial of the OX40 agonist ivuxolimab. Every receptor here comes from an adult with an advanced solid tumor such as melanoma, head and neck, liver or kidney cancer.

Details on this clone: An end of the junction differs from the germline gene, which may be a read error. The CDR3 bases are TGTGCCAGCAGCCACCGGGACCCGGGGGTGCACTTC. Encoded protein: CASSHRDPGVHF. This chain uses TRBV11-2 with TRBJ2-7, with a tentative D call TRBD2 (6 bases). The V gene's germline CDR1 is SGHAT and CDR2 FQNNGV. This CDR3 has 12 amino acids.

V gene TRBV19 combines with J gene TRBJ1-2; D is ambiguous. The ends were cut back, 5 bases at V and 0 bases at J, with 13 bases in the middle. Germline V lookup: CDR1 LNHDA, CDR2 SQIVND (reference sequence). The CDR3 has 15 residues. The CDR3 sequence is CASSPNPLANYGYTF. CDR3 bases: TGTGCCAGTAGTCCAAACCCTTTAGCTAACTATGGCTACACCTTC.

This clone was detected once. The V gene is TRBV5-6, the J gene TRBJ1-6; the D gene is possibly TRBD1 (5 bases). With 4 bases removed from V and 10 bases from J, the gap between germline ends came to 18 bases. The CDR3 is 15 amino acids. Germline V gene lookup returns CDR1 SGHDT and CDR2 YYEEEE. The CDR3 sequence is CASSNIAGTESPLHF. The CDR3 region has the DNA TGTGCCAGCAGCAATATCGCTGGGACGGAATCACCCCTCCACTTT. The variable domain in full, completed from reference TRBV5-6 and TRBJ1-6, reads DAGVTQSPTHLIKTRGQQVTLRCSPKSGHDTVSWYQQALGQGPQFIFQYYEEEERQRGNFPDRFSGHQFPNYSSELNVNALLLGDSALYLCASSNIAGTESPLHFGNGTRLTVT.

This clone was seen a single time. The chain is built from TRBV27 and TRBJ1-5, with D possibly matching TRBD1 (5 bases). Between the trimmed V and J ends, which lost 7 bases and 4 bases, there was a span of 17 bases. Germline V gene data show CDR1 as MNHEY and CDR2 as SMNVEV (reference sequence). The CDR3 consists of 15 residues. The CDR3 DNA follows: TGTGCCAGCACCGCGTCAAACGGGGGAAATCAGCCCCAGCATTTT. It is translated as CASTASNGGNQPQHF.

The J gene is TRBJ2-1, the V gene TRBV5-5; 9 bases align to TRBD1. V lost 10 bases to trimming and J lost 4 bases; unmatched junction nucleotides: 9. CDR3 size: 14 residues. Germline-derived CDR1 and CDR2 are SGHKS and YYEKEE (reference sequence). The CDR3 loop reads CASSRDREYNEQFF. The CDR3 DNA reads as TGTGCCTCGTCACGGGACAGGGAATACAATGAGCAGTTCTTC.

The chain combines TRBV7-2 with TRBJ2-3; D is unresolved. Trimming pared 2 bases from V and 6 bases from J, leaving 9 bases between. This CDR3 contains 13 residues. The germline V gene encodes CDR1 SGHTA and CDR2 FQGNSA. CDR3 DNA sequence: TGTGCCAGCAGCTTATTTCTGCGCGATACGCAGTATTTT. It specifies CASSLFLRDTQYF.

The V gene is TRBV6-5, the J gene TRBJ2-7; TRBD1 matches at 7 bases. The CDR3 extends over 15 amino acids. The V gene end was trimmed by 3 bases and the J gene end by 0 bases; junction bases not matched to a gene: 5. The germline V gene encodes CDR1 MNHEY and CDR2 SVGAGI. CDR3 DNA: TGTGCCAGCAGTTATTCCGGGACAGTCTCCTACGAGCAGTACTTC. Translation gives CASSYSGTVSYEQYF.

CDR3 sequence reads: CASRRGGGYTF. The CDR3, as DNA: TGTGCCAGCCGACGGGGTGGAGGCTACACCTTC. This chain connects TRBV6-6 to TRBJ1-2; D unresolved. The CDR3 sequence is 11 residues long. In germline, CDR1 is MNHNY, CDR2 SVGAGI (reference sequence). With 8 bases removed from V and 8 bases from J, the gap between germline ends came to 12 bases.

V is TRBV7-2 and J is TRBJ2-5; perhaps D is TRBD1 or TRBD2 (5 bases each). V lost 5 bases to trimming and J lost 4 bases, with 11 bases between them. This CDR3 comprises 13 residues. Germline V gene lookup returns CDR1 SGHTA and CDR2 FQGNSA. The CDR3 nucleotides are TGTGCCAGCAGCCCGGGACGGGGAGAGACCCAGTACTTC. Translated: CASSPGRGETQYF.

The chain is built from TRBV6-6 and TRBJ2-7; no definite D call. This CDR3 contains 12 residues. In germline, CDR1 is MNHNY, CDR2 SVGAGI (reference sequence). V was cut by 5 bases and J by 3 bases, with 8 bases left in between. The CDR3 DNA follows: TGTGCCAGCAGTATCGACGGCTACGAGCAGTACTTC. Translation gives CASSIDGYEQYF.

The chain couples TRBV19 to TRBJ2-4, with D unresolved. V was cut by 1 base and J by 5 bases, with 9 bases left in between. This CDR3 spans 14 amino acids. Germline-derived CDR1 and CDR2 are LNHDA and SQIVND (reference sequence). Here the CDR3 reads CASSIGLEQNIQYF. The CDR3 region has the DNA TGTGCCAGTAGTATAGGGCTAGAGCAAAACATTCAGTACTTC.

The chain is built from TRBV28 and TRBJ1-5; a weak D match, TRBD1 (6 bases). This CDR3 has 14 amino acids. CDR1 is MDHEN, CDR2 SYDVKM, per germline. V gave up 5 bases and J gave up 4 bases, with 12 bases separating them. The CDR3 DNA sequence: TGTGCCAGCAGTAGACAGGTGGGTAATCAGCCCCAGCATTTT. It is translated as CASSRQVGNQPQHF. The full variable domain, with the rest looked up from reference TRBV28 and TRBJ1-5, is DVKVTQSSRYLVKRTGEKVFLECVQDMDHENMFWYRQDPGLGLRLIYFSYDVKMKEKGDIPEGYSVSREKKERFSLILESASTNQTSMYLCASSRQVGNQPQHFGDGTRLSIL.

This clone was found a few times. This chain links TRBV4-3 with TRBJ1-2; D call uncertain. The CDR3 sequence is 13 residues long. Germline values: CDR1 LGHNA, CDR2 YSLEER. V lost 0 bases to trimming and J lost 8 bases, with 10 bases between them. CDR3 amino acids: CASSQDLGLGYTF. In DNA form, the CDR3 reads TGCGCCAGCAGCCAAGATCTCGGGCTGGGCTACACCTTC.

The chain recombines TRBV27 with TRBJ2-5, with D possibly TRBD2 on 6 matching bases. Trimming stripped 5 bases from V and 5 bases from J, with 33 bases between. Germline CDR1 is MNHEY and CDR2 is SMNVEV (reference sequence). The CDR3 extends over 20 amino acids. CDR3 sequence (DNA): TGTGCCAGCAGTCACCGCGCCGGGAGTCAGAGCTTATCGAATAGGGAGACCCAGTACTTC. Translation: CASSHRAGSQSLSNRETQYF.

This clone was found a few times. V gene TRBV19 combines with J gene TRBJ1-2; D unclear. From germline, CDR1 is LNHDA and CDR2 SQIVND (reference sequence). Trimming removed 6 bases from V and 10 bases from J, with 18 bases in between. The CDR3 consists of 13 residues. Here the CDR3 DNA reads TGTGCCAGTAGCCTAAAGCAGAAGAGGACCTACACCTTC. The encoded protein is CASSLKQKRTYTF. Complete variable domain (other parts from reference TRBV19 and TRBJ1-2): DGGITQSPKYLFRKEGQNVTLSCEQNLNHDAMYWYRQDPGQGLRLIYYSQIVNDFQKGDIAEGYSVSREKKESFPLTVTSAQKNPTAFYLCASSLKQKRTYTFGSGTRLTVV.

The rearrangement joins TRBV6-6 to TRBJ1-2; D unclear. This CDR3 region has 12 residues. Trimming left V 2 bases short and J 2 bases short, with 3 bases between. Germline-derived CDR1 and CDR2 are MNHNY and SVGAGI (reference sequence). In DNA, the CDR3 is TGTGCCAGCAGTTACGCCAACTATGGCTACACCTTC. It is translated as CASSYANYGYTF.